This T cell receptor (beta chain) is from a study of cytomegalovirus exposure and HLA in healthy donors. Study-level information: Of all 360 or so donors who were genotyped, 70% to 85% belonged to the Caucasian-associated ancestry cluster.

PCR was performed using 60 Vbeta and 13 Jbeta primers. Produced via immunoSEQ multiplex PCR; TCRdb's table is partial and in-frame only. The repertoire holds fewer than 250,000 clones, with 60% to 80% as singletons. The germline V gene encodes CDR1 LGHNT and CDR2 FRNRAP. Trimming cost V 2 bases and J 5 bases; bases outside gene matches: 19. CDR3 length equals 19 residues. The rearrangement links TRBV12-5 to TRBJ2-5; 8 bases agree with TRBD2. The sample comprised PBMCs. This TCR derives from a woman aged 30 to 39 in good health and CMV-seronegative. The CDR3 spells CASGLPHPGGGRESETQYF. The CDR3 nucleotides are TGTGCTAGTGGTTTGCCCCATCCGGGAGGGGGGCGTGAATCGGAGACCCAGTACTTC.